This TCR beta chain was captured in a study of T-cell reconstitution after alpha-beta-depleted transplantation in children. Points from the study as a whole: Several hundred expanded graft clones reportedly supplied alpha-beta T cells about two months after transplant. Recipient T cells and thymic progenitors that survived were the source of the high TCRbeta diversity seen at day 60 in some patients. By one year post-transplant, T-cell counts and diversity largely arose from T cells that were newly produced.

With 0 bases removed from V and 5 bases from J, the gap between germline ends came to 10 bases. Germline CDR1 is SGHKS and CDR2 is YYEKEE (reference sequence). The CDR3 runs 14 residues. Unique molecular identifiers were built into the TCRbeta library. TCRdb reprocessed the PCR reads via MiXCR and lists one record per CDR3 protein. Of 670,000 or so distinct CDR3 sequences listed, around 13% are singletons. The table lists this clonotype with many counts. The antigen is unknown. The sequence derives from a girl aged 2-15 years with congenital amegakaryocytic thrombocytopenia, due to receive a stem cell transplant. The chain carries TRBV5-5 and TRBJ2-3, with no clear D. Sample: PBMCs, taken before TCRalphabeta/CD19-depleted stem cell transplant. DNA of the CDR3: TGTGCCAGCAGCTTGGACATGGCGGTAGATACGCAGTATTTT. Its translation is CASSLDMAVDTQYF.